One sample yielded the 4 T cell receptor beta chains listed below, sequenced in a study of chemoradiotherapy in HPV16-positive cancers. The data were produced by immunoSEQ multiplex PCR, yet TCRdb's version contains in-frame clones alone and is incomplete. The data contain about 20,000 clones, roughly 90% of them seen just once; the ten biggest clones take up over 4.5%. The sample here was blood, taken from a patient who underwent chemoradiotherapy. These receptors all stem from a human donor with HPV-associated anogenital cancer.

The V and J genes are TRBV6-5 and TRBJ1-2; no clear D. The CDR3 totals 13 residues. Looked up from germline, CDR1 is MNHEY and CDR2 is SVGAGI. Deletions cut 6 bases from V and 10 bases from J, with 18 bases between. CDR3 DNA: TGTGCCAGCAGCCAACTCGGCTTGTGGTCCTACACCTTC. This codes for CASSQLGLWSYTF.

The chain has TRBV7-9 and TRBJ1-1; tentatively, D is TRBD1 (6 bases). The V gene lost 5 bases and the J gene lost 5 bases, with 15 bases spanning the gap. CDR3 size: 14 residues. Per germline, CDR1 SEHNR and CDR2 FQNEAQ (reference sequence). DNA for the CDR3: TGTGCCAGCAGCCCCAAGGGGGGAGAGACTGAAGCTTTCTTT. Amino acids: CASSPKGGETEAFF.

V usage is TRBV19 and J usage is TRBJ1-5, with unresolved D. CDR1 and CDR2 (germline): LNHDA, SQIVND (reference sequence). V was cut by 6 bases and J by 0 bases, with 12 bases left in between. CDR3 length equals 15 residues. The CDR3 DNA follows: TGTGCCAGTAGCCAGATTCGGGATAGCAATCAGCCCCAGCATTTT. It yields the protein CASSQIRDSNQPQHF.

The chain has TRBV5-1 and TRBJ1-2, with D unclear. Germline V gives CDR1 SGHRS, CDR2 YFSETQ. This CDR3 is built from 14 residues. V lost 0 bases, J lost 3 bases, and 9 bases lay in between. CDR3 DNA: TGCGCCAGCAGCTTGGACACGGGGTACTATGGCTACACCTTC. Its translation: CASSLDTGYYGYTF.